The 9 T cell receptor beta chains below were found in one sample sequenced in a study of blood T cell repertoires in COVID-19. TCRdb's table, derived via immunoSEQ multiplex PCR, lists solely in-frame clones and lacks some. The sample yields about 110,000 clones, 85% seen once. The source material was peripheral blood. Every receptor here comes from a human donor in a cohort sampled during active COVID-19.

Points on this clone: Different DNA sequences within this sample yield the same CDR3. The rearrangement uses TRBV6-1 and TRBJ1-2; 11 bases line up with TRBD1. CDR1 and CDR2 (germline): MNHNS, SASEGT. There are 14 residues in the CDR3. V trimming: 1 base; J trimming: 7 bases; junction bases outside the gene matches: 2. Here the CDR3 DNA reads TGTGCCAGCAGTGAAGTGGGGACAGGGGGTGGCTACACCTTC. It is translated as CASSEVGTGGGYTF.

This rearrangement joins TRBV4-2 to TRBJ2-7; possibly TRBD2 for D (5 bases). The CDR3 contains 15 residues. The germline V gene encodes CDR1 LGHNA and CDR2 YNFKEQ. V shed 1 base and J shed 5 bases, with 15 bases lying between them. The CDR3 is CASSQGLIRGDEQYF. As DNA, the CDR3 is TGTGCCAGCAGCCAAGGTCTAATACGGGGTGACGAGCAGTACTTC.

This rearrangement joins TRBV6-5 to TRBJ2-7; weak D call: TRBD1 (5 bases). From germline, CDR1 is MNHEY and CDR2 SVGAGI. V was shortened by 6 bases and J by 3 bases, with 18 bases between the two germline ends. The CDR3 length is 15 residues. Here the CDR3 reads CASRDGDSSFYEQYF. CDR3 in DNA: TGTGCCAGCAGGGACGGCGACAGTTCGTTCTACGAGCAGTACTTC.

The J gene is TRBJ1-2, the V gene TRBV6-6, with D uncertain. CDR1 and CDR2 from the germline V gene are MNHNY and SVGAGI (reference sequence). Between the trimmed V and J ends, which lost 5 bases and 0 bases, there was a span of 10 bases. This CDR3 is 14 amino acids long. The CDR3 DNA sequence: TGTGCCAGCAGTCCCGAGACTTCTAACTATGGCTACACCTTC. Its protein product is CASSPETSNYGYTF.

The V call is TRBV6-5, the J call TRBJ1-5; no firm D call. Germline V gives CDR1 MNHEY, CDR2 SVGAGI. This CDR3 comprises 15 residues. V lost 8 bases to trimming and J lost 0 bases, with 14 bases between them. The CDR3 DNA follows: TGTGCCAGCCCCTGGGGTGGGAGTAGCAATCAGCCCCAGCATTTT. It is translated as CASPWGGSSNQPQHF.

This clone turned up a few times. The chain recombines TRBV15 with TRBJ2-7; D is possibly TRBD2 (7 bases). Germline CDR1 LNHNV, CDR2 YYDKDF (reference sequence). There are 15 residues in the CDR3. Trimming left V 5 bases short and J 3 bases short, with 17 bases between. The CDR3 region is CATSPPGASGYEQYF. DNA of the CDR3: TGTGCCACCAGCCCCCCAGGGGCTAGCGGCTACGAGCAGTACTTC.

The chain recombines TRBV10-3 with TRBJ1-1; possibly TRBD1 for D (6 bases). Germline V lookup: CDR1 ENHRY, CDR2 SYGVKD. The CDR3 extends over 13 amino acids. V was shortened by 7 bases and J by 2 bases, with 11 bases between the two germline ends. The chain's CDR3 is CAINQQGNTEAFF. CDR3 bases: TGTGCCATCAACCAACAGGGCAACACTGAAGCTTTCTTT.

The rearrangement uses TRBV7-6 and TRBJ1-6; D is undetermined. There are 14 residues in the CDR3. V lost 4 bases, J lost 2 bases, and 6 bases lay in between. Germline values: CDR1 SGHVS, CDR2 FNYEAQ. The CDR3 nucleotides are TGTGCCAGCAGCTCCGGTGCCTATAATTCACCCCTCCACTTT. It yields the protein CASSSGAYNSPLHF. The full variable domain, in which reference TRBV7-6 and TRBJ1-6 provide the parts outside the CDR3, is GAGVSQSPRYKVTKRGQDVALRCDPISGHVSLYWYRQALGQGPEFLTYFNYEAQQDKSGLPNDRFSAERPEGSISTLTIQRTEQRDSAMYRCASSSGAYNSPLHFGNGTRLTVT.

The CDR3 nucleotides read TGTGCCAGCAGTTACTCGAGGGGGCCGGGCGGCTACACCTTC. It yields the protein CASSYSRGPGGYTF. The V call is TRBV6-2 or TRBV6-3, the J call TRBJ1-2; 7 positions agree with TRBD1. The J segment lost 8 bases and the V segment lost 0 bases, leaving 6 bases of the junction unmatched. This CDR3 has 14 residues. The germline V gene encodes CDR1 MNHEY and CDR2 SVGEGT.